Shown below are 29 T cell receptor beta chains from a single sample sequenced in a study of a mutant IDH1 vaccine in newly diagnosed glioma (dated by TCRdb to about 2021). Explained via the paper, the time point label denotes: week 35, safety follow-up. A 20-mer mutant IDH1 peptide at 300 micrograms in Montanide made up each vaccine dose, which was injected subcutaneously together with topical imiquimod. Library generation was performed with the immunoSEQ multiplex PCR assay. TCRdb stores this immuneACCESS table with in-frame sequences only. Part of the clones is absent; in the studies checked, under half of the shortfall reflects unresolved V genes, and no reason is known for the rest. Within this sample are roughly 32,000 clones, with about four fifths of them counted one time only. The ten largest clonotypes hold over 6% of the sample. Antigens of these TCRs are unknown. Sequences were derived from PBMCs, sampled from a glioma patient whose treatment included an IDH1 peptide vaccine. These receptors were collected from a woman aged 18-29 years with glioma.

This chain links TRBV29-1 with TRBJ2-1, with 13 nucleotides matching TRBD2. V was clipped by 1 base and J by 9 bases; unmatched bases: 3. The CDR3 sequence is 14 residues long. Germline CDR1 is SQVTM and CDR2 is ANQGSEA. The CDR3 is CSVEAGLAGFEQFF. The DNA of the CDR3 is TGCAGCGTTGAAGCGGGACTAGCGGGATTTGAGCAGTTCTTC.

The rearrangement links TRBV19 to TRBJ1-6; D not resolved. The CDR3 is 14 amino acids. CDR1 and CDR2 (germline): LNHDA, SQIVND (reference sequence). V lost 1 base, J lost 7 bases, and 8 bases lay in between. CDR3 loop: CASSIGTANSPLHF. Written as DNA, the CDR3 is TGTGCCAGTAGTATAGGGACCGCCAATTCACCCCTCCACTTT.

The V and J genes are TRBV14 and TRBJ2-7; D unresolved. This CDR3 spans 13 amino acids. Trimming took off 1 base at V and 2 bases at J, with 6 bases between the two ends. Germline-derived CDR1 and CDR2 are SGHDN and FVKESK. As DNA, the CDR3 is TGTGCCAGCAGCCAAGTGGAAACCTACGAGCAGTACTTC. Its translation: CASSQVETYEQYF. Complete variable domain (other parts from reference TRBV14 and TRBJ2-7): EAGVTQFPSHSVIEKGQTVTLRCDPISGHDNLYWYRRVMGKEIKFLLHFVKESKQDESGMPNNRFLAERTGGTYSTLKVQPAELEDSGVYFCASSQVETYEQYFGPGTRLTVT.

The chain has TRBV19 and TRBJ2-7, with 7 nucleotides matching TRBD1. Germline values: CDR1 LNHDA, CDR2 SQIVND (reference sequence). J gave up 0 bases and V 9 bases, and 11 bases lay outside the gene matches. The CDR3 extends over 15 amino acids. CDR3 in DNA: TGTGCCAGCCAGGAGACAGGGAAAGGCTCCTACGAGCAGTACTTC. Its translation: CASQETGKGSYEQYF. The variable domain in full, completed from reference TRBV19 and TRBJ2-7, reads DGGITQSPKYLFRKEGQNVTLSCEQNLNHDAMYWYRQDPGQGLRLIYYSQIVNDFQKGDIAEGYSVSREKKESFPLTVTSAQKNPTAFYLCASQETGKGSYEQYFGPGTRLTVT.

The chain links TRBV5-4 to TRBJ1-2, with 8 nucleotides matching TRBD1. This CDR3 is built from 15 residues. V lost 2 bases, J lost 2 bases, and 5 bases stayed unmatched. From germline, CDR1 is SGHNT and CDR2 YYREEE (reference sequence). CDR3 residues: CASSFGQGGNYGYTF. The DNA for the CDR3 is TGTGCCAGCAGCTTTGGACAGGGTGGAAACTATGGCTACACCTTC.

The V call is TRBV19, the J call TRBJ2-1, with 8 bases fitting TRBD1. V shed 3 bases and J 3 bases; nucleotides not matched to a gene: 7. The CDR3 extends over 16 amino acids. The germline CDR1 and CDR2 sequences are LNHDA and SQIVND (reference sequence). CDR3 protein: CASSIQTGGYYNEQFF. CDR3 in DNA: TGTGCCAGTAGTATCCAAACAGGGGGTTACTACAATGAGCAGTTCTTC.

This clone was observed a handful of times. The CDR3 DNA is TGTGCCACCAGCAGCCGGGGGAAGGAGAATAGAAAACTGTTTTTT. Amino acid sequence: CATSSRGKENRKLFF. The rearrangement links TRBV15 to TRBJ1-4; TRBD1 is a possible D gene (5 bases). The CDR3 length is 15 residues. CDR1 is LNHNV and CDR2 is YYDKDF in the germline V gene (reference sequence). V lost 3 bases to trimming and J lost 10 bases, with 18 bases between them. The full variable domain, with the rest looked up from reference TRBV15 and TRBJ1-4, is DAMVIQNPRYQVTQFGKPVTLSCSQTLNHNVMYWYQQKSSQAPKLLFHYYDKDFNNEADTPDNFQSRRPNTSFCFLDIRSPGLGDTAMYLCATSSRGKENRKLFFGSGTQLSVL.

The CDR3 spells CASSIIRFNEKLFF. DNA of the CDR3: TGTGCCAGTAGTATAATTCGATTTAATGAAAAACTGTTTTTT. The chain is built from TRBV19 and TRBJ1-4, with D uncertain. The CDR3 totals 14 residues. The germline CDR1 and CDR2 sequences are LNHDA and SQIVND (reference sequence). Trimming shortened V by 2 bases and J by 4 bases, and 8 bases separated the two germline ends.

The chain couples TRBV5-1 to TRBJ2-5, with 11 bases that match TRBD2. Germline assignment: CDR1 SGHRS and CDR2 YFSETQ. V shed 3 bases and J 5 bases; nucleotides not matched to a gene: 3. The CDR3 consists of 14 residues. The CDR3 bases are TGCGCCAGCAGCTCGGCTAGCGGGAGGGAGACCCAGTACTTC. Protein product: CASSSASGRETQYF.

This chain joins TRBV19 and TRBJ1-2, with a tentative D call TRBD1 (5 bases). Germline V gives CDR1 LNHDA, CDR2 SQIVND (reference sequence). The CDR3 length is 13 residues. V was trimmed by 3 bases and J by 5 bases, leaving 10 bases between them. CDR3 residues: CASSIGTEYGYTF. Here the CDR3 DNA reads TGTGCCAGTAGTATCGGGACGGAATATGGCTACACCTTC. Filled out from reference TRBV19 and TRBJ1-2, the complete variable domain reads DGGITQSPKYLFRKEGQNVTLSCEQNLNHDAMYWYRQDPGQGLRLIYYSQIVNDFQKGDIAEGYSVSREKKESFPLTVTSAQKNPTAFYLCASSIGTEYGYTFGSGTRLTVV.

The chain links TRBV28 to TRBJ1-1; unclear D gene. Deletions cut 2 bases from V and 12 bases from J, with 10 bases between. The CDR3 consists of 11 residues. Germline V gene sequence: CDR1 MDHEN, CDR2 SYDVKM. CDR3 sequence: CASSLGTTPFF. For the CDR3, the DNA is TGTGCCAGCAGTTTAGGCACGACTCCTTTCTTT.

The chain couples TRBV6-1 to TRBJ1-4, with D unresolved. Per germline, CDR1 MNHNS and CDR2 SASEGT. The CDR3 length is 14 residues. V dropped 10 bases and J dropped 0 bases, with 12 bases sitting between them. The CDR3 DNA is TGTGCCACGAAAGGGCCTACAACTAATGAAAAACTGTTTTTT. Protein product: CATKGPTTNEKLFF.

The V and J genes are TRBV7-8 and TRBJ2-3; the D gene could be TRBD1 or TRBD2 (6 bases each). The CDR3 is made up of 17 amino acids. V was pared by 5 bases and J by 4 bases, with 22 bases between. CDR1 and CDR2 (germline): SGHVS, FQNEAQ. The CDR3 bases are TGTGCCAGCAGCCAGCCTCGGATAGGGGGGCGAGCAGATACGCAGTATTTT. This translates into CASSQPRIGGRADTQYF.

This clone was observed once. It may be a read error: a sequence one base away is much more abundant. The genes are TRBV6-1 and TRBJ2-1, with D unresolved. CDR1 is MNHNS and CDR2 is SASEGT in the germline V gene. The CDR3 spans 14 residues. DNA for the CDR3: TGTGCCAGCAGTGATGGGGAATCCTACAATGGGCAGTTCTTC. Amino acids: CASSDGESYNGQFF.

V gene TRBV5-1 combines with J gene TRBJ2-5; D ambiguous. This CDR3 region has 12 residues. Deletions cut 4 bases from V and 0 bases from J, with 4 bases between. From germline, CDR1 is SGHRS and CDR2 YFSETQ. The CDR3 is CASSLNQETQYF. The CDR3 nucleotides read TGCGCCAGCAGCCTGAACCAAGAGACCCAGTACTTC.

This clone appeared a few times. The chain links TRBV7-9 to TRBJ1-2; 8 nucleotides agree with TRBD1. J was trimmed by 10 bases and V by 3 bases; bases with no gene match: 10. The CDR3 totals 14 residues. Germline V gives CDR1 SEHNR, CDR2 FQNEAQ (reference sequence). The CDR3 DNA is TGTGCCAGCAGCTTTGGTCAGGGGGCGAATGACTACACCTTC. Translated: CASSFGQGANDYTF.

The rearrangement joins TRBV7-9 to TRBJ2-3, with D unclear. The CDR3 contains 10 residues. Germline V gene data show CDR1 as SEHNR and CDR2 as FQNEAQ (reference sequence). Trimming removed 5 bases from V and 5 bases from J, with 2 bases in between. The CDR3 coding sequence is TGTGCCAGCAGCCGAGATACGCAGTATTTT. This gives the protein CASSRDTQYF.

The V and J genes are TRBV7-6 and TRBJ2-1; TRBD2 agrees at 12 bases. The ends lost 6 bases at V and 4 bases at J; junction bases unmatched: 10. Germline CDR1 and CDR2: SGHVS and FNYEAQ. This CDR3 contains 17 residues. The CDR3 sequence is CASSSYIGLAGYNEQFF. Written as DNA, the CDR3 is TGTGCCAGCAGTTCCTATATCGGACTAGCGGGGTACAATGAGCAGTTCTTC.

The chain employs TRBV25-1 and TRBJ2-5; 7 positions agree with TRBD2. The CDR3 is made up of 13 amino acids. The J segment lost 5 bases and the V segment lost 10 bases, leaving 10 bases of the junction unmatched. Germline CDR1 reads MGHDK; CDR2 reads SYGVNS. As DNA, the CDR3 is TGTGCCACCCTGGGCGGGGGAAGCGAGACCCAGTACTTC. Protein sequence: CATLGGGSETQYF.

This clone was observed once. The V call is TRBV27, the J call TRBJ1-6; TRBD1 might be the D (6 bases). This CDR3 is 15 amino acids long. In germline, CDR1 is MNHEY, CDR2 SMNVEV (reference sequence). Trimming left V 5 bases short and J 9 bases short, with 17 bases between. The CDR3 region has the DNA TGTGCCAGCAGTATAGGGGGTTATAGTGGTTCACCCCTCCACTTT. It codes for CASSIGGYSGSPLHF.

The chain uses TRBV13 and TRBJ2-7; the D gene is possibly TRBD2 (6 bases). Germline-derived CDR1 and CDR2 are PRHDT and FYEKMQ (reference sequence). Trimming removed 7 bases from V and 3 bases from J, with 19 bases in between. The CDR3 contains 15 residues. The CDR3, as DNA: TGTGCCAGCACCTCCACTCCGGGACTTAACTACGAGCAGTACTTC. It is translated as CASTSTPGLNYEQYF.

The genes are TRBV6-6 and TRBJ1-4; D unclear. The CDR3 is 14 amino acids. Germline CDR1 and CDR2: MNHNY and SVGAGI (reference sequence). V lost 5 bases, J lost 0 bases, and 7 bases lay in between. Here the CDR3 reads CASSDIATNEKLFF. The CDR3 DNA follows: TGTGCCAGCAGTGACATTGCAACTAATGAAAAACTGTTTTTT.

The chain couples TRBV18 to TRBJ1-4, with D unclear. The ends were cut back, 4 bases at V and 3 bases at J, with 3 bases in the middle. This CDR3 region has 12 residues. Germline values: CDR1 KGHSH, CDR2 LQKENI. Written as DNA, the CDR3 is TGTGCCAGCTCACGGGCTAATGAAAAACTGTTTTTT. Translated, it gives CASSRANEKLFF.

This rearrangement joins TRBV10-3 to TRBJ2-6; 9 bases fit TRBD2. The CDR3 sequence is 16 residues long. Germline lookup yields CDR1 ENHRY and CDR2 SYGVKD. Trimming took 2 bases from V and 2 from J; bases not matched to a gene: 1. CDR3 protein: CAISESGGTGANVLTF. Written as DNA, the CDR3 is TGTGCCATCAGTGAGAGCGGGGGGACTGGGGCCAACGTCCTGACTTTC.

The chain joins TRBV6-1 to TRBJ1-5, with 11 bases matching TRBD1. The junction had 6 bases not matched to a gene; V was cut back by 5 bases and J by 6 bases. CDR1 MNHNS and CDR2 SASEGT come from the germline V gene. CDR3 length equals 15 residues. The CDR3 DNA reads as TGTGCCAGCAGTTTTGGACAGGGGGCATTTCAGCCCCAGCATTTT. Amino acid sequence: CASSFGQGAFQPQHF.

The chain uses TRBV10-3 and TRBJ2-1; 7 bases agree with TRBD2. The germline gives CDR1 ENHRY, CDR2 SYGVKD. Germline trimming cut 2 bases from V and 6 bases from J; bases unmatched to any gene: 13. This CDR3 is built from 17 residues. In nucleotides, the CDR3 is TGTGCCATCAGTGAGCACCTGCGGGCGGGAGTCTCCAATGAGCAGTTCTTC. It yields the protein CAISEHLRAGVSNEQFF.

The chain uses TRBV6-6 and TRBJ2-7, with 7 bases aligning to TRBD1. In germline, CDR1 is MNHNY, CDR2 SVGAGI (reference sequence). V lost 8 bases, J lost 0 bases, and 10 bases stayed unmatched. CDR3 length: 15 amino acids. The CDR3 region is CASSGTEEVSYEQYF. The CDR3 DNA is TGTGCCAGCTCCGGGACAGAGGAGGTCTCCTACGAGCAGTACTTC.

In this sample, this clone turned up a few times. The chain combines TRBV10-3 with TRBJ2-1, with 7 bases identical to TRBD1. The CDR3 is 13 amino acids. Trimming took 6 bases from V and 4 from J; bases not matched to a gene: 3. The germline V gene encodes CDR1 ENHRY and CDR2 SYGVKD. CDR3 protein: CAIRPGQYNEQFF. CDR3 DNA sequence: TGTGCCATCAGGCCGGGACAGTACAATGAGCAGTTCTTC.

This chain connects TRBV30 to TRBJ2-3; TRBD2 is a possible D gene (5 bases). The CDR3 is made up of 14 amino acids. Germline-derived CDR1 and CDR2 are GTSNPN and SVGIG (reference sequence). V gave up 5 bases and J gave up 2 bases, with 14 bases separating them. Written as DNA, the CDR3 is TGTGCCTGGGGTTCTCGGGGAGCCACAGATACGCAGTATTTT. It specifies CAWGSRGATDTQYF.